One sample yielded the 32 T cell receptor beta chains listed below, sequenced in a study of cytomegalovirus exposure and HLA in healthy donors. The primer mix had 60 Vbeta and 13 Jbeta primers. The table came from immunoSEQ multiplex PCR; TCRdb's copy has only in-frame clones and leaves some out. The sample lists roughly 170,000 clones, 84% occurring once. The source material was PBMCs. The receptor source for this set is a girl under 18 in good health and CMV-seropositive.

The gene calls are TRBV13 and TRBJ1-3, with D unclear. Germline-derived CDR1 and CDR2 are PRHDT and FYEKMQ (reference sequence). V was shortened by 2 bases and J by 0 bases, with 11 bases between the two germline ends. The CDR3 loop spans 16 amino acids. CDR3 coding DNA: TGTGCCAGCAGCTTACTCCCGGTTTTCTCTGGAAACACCATATATTTT. Translating it yields CASSLLPVFSGNTIYF.

The V gene is TRBV14, the J gene TRBJ2-1; no clear D gene. The CDR3 spans 15 residues. With 3 bases removed from V and 0 bases from J, the gap between germline ends came to 9 bases. Per the germline V gene, CDR1 is SGHDN and CDR2 is FVKESK. Here the CDR3 DNA reads TGTGCCAGCAGCCAGTTTAAGAGCTCCTACAATGAGCAGTTCTTC. Amino acid sequence: CASSQFKSSYNEQFF.

The chain is built from TRBV4-2 and TRBJ2-1, with TRBD2 matching over 9 bases. Germline assignment: CDR1 LGHNA and CDR2 YNFKEQ. The CDR3 covers 18 residues. The trim removed 0 bases at V and 6 bases at J, leaving 12 bases unmatched. This CDR3 reads CASSQENPPRGGPNEQFF. In nucleotides, the CDR3 is TGTGCCAGCAGCCAAGAAAACCCCCCGCGGGGGGGGCCCAATGAGCAGTTCTTC.

This chain joins TRBV27 and TRBJ2-7, with D perhaps matching TRBD2 (7 bases). The CDR3 loop spans 16 amino acids. The V end lost 6 bases, the J end lost 3 bases, and 21 bases lay between the germline ends. The germline gives CDR1 MNHEY, CDR2 SMNVEV (reference sequence). CDR3 DNA sequence: TGTGCCAGCAGCCTGAGGGGTGCGGGGGCCCGCTACGAGCAGTACTTC. It yields the protein CASSLRGAGARYEQYF.

This chain links TRBV10-3 with TRBJ1-3; possible D gene TRBD1, 6 bases. Trimming shortened V by 8 bases and J by 0 bases, and 20 bases separated the two germline ends. The CDR3 runs to 17 residues. Looked up from germline, CDR1 is ENHRY and CDR2 is SYGVKD. CDR3 DNA sequence: TGTGCCATCCGACGGACAGTGGAATTAAACTCTGGAAACACCATATATTTT. Translated: CAIRRTVELNSGNTIYF.

This clone occurred once. The chain links TRBV9 to TRBJ2-5; TRBD1 is a possible D gene (5 bases). Matching the DNA end better, TRBJ2-7 makes the J call doubtful. In germline, CDR1 is SGDLS, CDR2 YYNGEE. The CDR3 runs to 13 residues. The CDR3 nucleotides read TGTGCCAGCAGCCCCGGACAAGCCTACGAGCAGTACTTC. Protein product: CASSPGQAYEQYF.

About this clone itself: Without the conserved terminal phenylalanine or tryptophan, this CDR3 likely stems from a read error. The chain combines TRBV30 with TRBJ1-2; no firm D call. The V and J ends lost 1 base and 8 bases respectively, with 14 bases between them. CDR1 and CDR2 (germline): GTSNPN, SVGIG (reference sequence). CDR3 length equals 13 residues. The CDR3 DNA reads TGTGCCTGGAGTGGACGGCGAATGGAGGGCTACACCCTC. This encodes CAWSGRRMEGYTL.

This clone was observed once. The rearrangement uses TRBV15 and TRBJ1-1; D is perhaps TRBD1 (6 bases). V dropped 0 bases and J dropped 0 bases, with 14 bases sitting between them. Germline values: CDR1 LNHNV, CDR2 YYDKDF (reference sequence). The CDR3 loop spans 17 amino acids. The chain's CDR3 is CATSRDGRGAMNTEAFF. The CDR3 DNA is TGTGCCACCAGCAGAGATGGCAGGGGAGCCATGAACACTGAAGCTTTCTTT.

This rearrangement joins TRBV27 to TRBJ1-1; 7 bases are a match to TRBD1. Trimming took 1 base from V and 4 from J; bases not matched to a gene: 0. Germline V gene data show CDR1 as MNHEY and CDR2 as SMNVEV (reference sequence). The CDR3 covers 13 residues. CDR3 in DNA: TGTGCCAGCAGTTTATACAGGGGCACTGAAGCTTTCTTT. As protein: CASSLYRGTEAFF.

There are a few counts of this clone. J is TRBJ2-5 and V is TRBV7-9, with 11 bases that match TRBD2. Germline loops: CDR1 SEHNR, CDR2 FQNEAQ (reference sequence). After removal of 3 bases from V and 4 bases from J, the junction contained 7 bases not matched to a gene. The CDR3 has 16 residues. CDR3 loop: CASSFFSGGAGETQYF. Written as DNA, the CDR3 is TGTGCCAGCAGCTTTTTTAGCGGGGGGGCCGGAGAGACCCAGTACTTC.

CDR3 residues: CASSLIQGLWTEAFF. CDR3 nucleotides: TGTGCCAGCAGCTTAATACAGGGTCTTTGGACTGAAGCTTTCTTT. V and J are TRBV5-5 and TRBJ1-1; D perhaps matches TRBD1 (6 bases). This CDR3 is 15 amino acids long. CDR1 is SGHKS and CDR2 is YYEKEE in the germline V gene (reference sequence). Trimming took 2 bases from V and 5 from J, leaving 16 bases between them.

The chain is built from TRBV15 and TRBJ1-1; the D is unclear. The CDR3 has 14 residues. V was shortened by 2 bases and J by 6 bases, with 13 bases between the two germline ends. The V gene's germline CDR1 is LNHNV and CDR2 YYDKDF (reference sequence). The CDR3 DNA is TGTGCCACCAGCAGATCTTGGGTGAGGGCTGAAGCTTTCTTT. As protein: CATSRSWVRAEAFF.

Only a few counts were recorded for this clone. This rearrangement joins TRBV6-5 to TRBJ2-3; TRBD2 might be the D (7 bases). Trimming took off 3 bases at V and 4 bases at J, with 14 bases between the two ends. Germline loops: CDR1 MNHEY, CDR2 SVGAGI. This CDR3 has 15 residues. Written as DNA, the CDR3 is TGTGCCAGCAGTTATAGGGGGGGCAGCGCAGATACGCAGTATTTT. It encodes CASSYRGGSADTQYF.

J is TRBJ2-7 and V is TRBV7-2; TRBD1 aligns across 8 bases. The germline V gene has CDR1 SGHTA and CDR2 FQGNSA. The ends lost 5 bases at V and 5 bases at J; junction bases unmatched: 8. The CDR3 has 14 residues. CDR3 in DNA: TGTGCCAGCAGCCTCGGACAGGGTGCCAACGAGCAGTACTTC. Its translation is CASSLGQGANEQYF.

This clone came up a few times. This chain connects TRBV27 to TRBJ2-7; weak D call: TRBD1 (5 bases). CDR1 MNHEY and CDR2 SMNVEV come from the germline V gene (reference sequence). The CDR3 sequence is 14 residues long. The V and J ends lost 7 bases and 5 bases respectively, with 18 bases between them. CDR3 in amino acids: CASKKQKGSDEQYF. The CDR3 DNA is TGTGCCAGCAAAAAACAGAAGGGGTCAGACGAGCAGTACTTC.

Of note for this clone: Compared with germline, one end of the junction differs, possibly owing to a read error. The rearrangement joins TRBV7-9 to TRBJ1-2, with D possibly being TRBD1 (5 bases). This CDR3 has 13 residues. Germline loops: CDR1 SEHNR, CDR2 FQNEAQ (reference sequence). The CDR3 DNA is TGTTCCAGCAGCTTAGCGGGGCTCCCCGGCTACACCTTC. This gives the protein CSSSLAGLPGYTF.

This chain connects TRBV4-2 to TRBJ2-7; 12 bases align to TRBD2. This CDR3 comprises 15 residues. V dropped 6 bases and J dropped 7; count of bases not matched to a gene: 10. Germline V lookup: CDR1 LGHNA, CDR2 YNFKEQ. CDR3 region: CASRHSSGGAWEQYF. CDR3 bases: TGTGCCAGCAGACACTCTAGCGGGGGGGCTTGGGAGCAGTACTTC.

The chain recombines TRBV27 with TRBJ1-6; 10 nucleotides agree with TRBD1. This CDR3 is built from 15 residues. Germline V CDR1 and CDR2: MNHEY, SMNVEV (reference sequence). The V and J ends lost 6 bases and 8 bases, in that order; junction bases with no gene match: 7. CDR3 sequence reads: CASRRDRGTDSPLHF. CDR3 DNA sequence: TGTGCCAGCAGACGGGACAGGGGTACGGATTCACCCCTCCACTTT.

The chain carries TRBV5-1 and TRBJ1-1, with D uncertain. Trimming left V 5 bases short and J 5 bases short, with 13 bases between. The germline V gene encodes CDR1 SGHRS and CDR2 YFSETQ. The CDR3 loop spans 13 amino acids. DNA of the CDR3: TGCGCCAGCAGAATTGGGAGTGTGACTGAAGCTTTCTTT. Amino acid sequence: CASRIGSVTEAFF.

This clone has only a few counts. The chain recombines TRBV6-5 with TRBJ2-7, with D hard to call. CDR3 size: 13 residues. Germline CDR1 is MNHEY and CDR2 is SVGAGI. V lost 5 bases and J lost 3, with 11 bases in between. The CDR3 DNA is TGTGCCAGCAGTGTAAACATTATCTACGAGCAGTACTTC. Translation: CASSVNIIYEQYF.

This sequence joins TRBV2 and TRBJ1-1, with D hard to call. Germline V gives CDR1 SNHLY, CDR2 FYNNEI. V lost 3 bases and J 0 bases, leaving 5 bases between the germline ends. The CDR3 loop spans 13 amino acids. The chain's CDR3 is CASSEEMNTEAFF. CDR3 nucleotide sequence: TGTGCCAGCAGTGAGGAGATGAACACTGAAGCTTTCTTT.

Comments on this clone: Different DNA sequences within this sample yield the same CDR3. The chain joins TRBV2 to TRBJ2-7; 10 nucleotides line up with TRBD1. The germline gives CDR1 SNHLY, CDR2 FYNNEI. V trimming: 7 bases; J trimming: 5 bases; junction bases outside the gene matches: 8. The CDR3 has 14 residues. CDR3: CASTKDRGPNEQYF. In DNA form, the CDR3 reads TGTGCCAGCACCAAAGACAGGGGGCCGAACGAGCAGTACTTC.

The chain couples TRBV15 to TRBJ1-2; D call uncertain. CDR3 length: 14 residues. The germline V and J ends were trimmed by 5 bases and 2 bases, with 12 bases remaining between them. Germline V lookup: CDR1 LNHNV, CDR2 YYDKDF (reference sequence). CDR3 residues: CATSFHDMNYGYTF. In nucleotides, the CDR3 is TGTGCCACCAGCTTTCACGACATGAACTATGGCTACACCTTC.

The V and J genes are TRBV30 and TRBJ1-2; no definite D call. Germline values: CDR1 GTSNPN, CDR2 SVGIG (reference sequence). The CDR3 spans 12 residues. Trimming shortened V by 7 bases and J by 7 bases, and 16 bases separated the two germline ends. The CDR3 sequence: CASLDLHGGYTF. The CDR3 DNA follows: TGTGCCTCACTAGATTTGCATGGTGGCTACACCTTC. The entire variable domain, with the rest obtained from reference TRBV30 and TRBJ1-2, is as follows: SQTIHQWPATLVQPVGSPLSLECTVEGTSNPNLYWYRQAAGRGLQLLFYSVGIGQISSEVPQNLSASRPQDRQFILSSKKLLLSDSGFYLCASLDLHGGYTFGSGTRLTVV.

This chain uses TRBV7-9 with TRBJ1-2; 10 nucleotides line up with TRBD1. The germline CDR1 and CDR2 sequences are SEHNR and FQNEAQ (reference sequence). There are 14 residues in the CDR3. With 5 bases clipped from V and 4 bases from J, the junction kept 4 bases outside the gene matches. Here the CDR3 DNA reads TGTGCCAGCAGCCGACAGGGGGCCGGCTATGGCTACACCTTC. Protein sequence: CASSRQGAGYGYTF.

The rearrangement links TRBV15 to TRBJ2-3; D uncertain. Germline V lookup: CDR1 LNHNV, CDR2 YYDKDF (reference sequence). V was clipped by 3 bases and J by 5 bases, with 6 bases between them. This CDR3 is 12 amino acids long. The DNA of the CDR3 is TGTGCCACCAGCAGCGAGAGAGATACGCAGTATTTT. Its translation: CATSSERDTQYF.

This clone has at least ten counts. This chain links TRBV5-1 with TRBJ1-2, with no clear D. The CDR3 length is 14 residues. The germline CDR1 and CDR2 sequences are SGHRS and YFSETQ. The V and J ends lost 6 bases and 2 bases respectively, with 14 bases between them. CDR3 bases: TGCGCCAGCACCCCAAGCCCGGGGAACTATGGCTACACCTTC. It yields the protein CASTPSPGNYGYTF.

The chain employs TRBV30 and TRBJ1-1; D unclear. The CDR3 length is 14 residues. The ends were cut back, 0 bases at V and 6 bases at J, with 14 bases in the middle. Germline V gene lookup returns CDR1 GTSNPN and CDR2 SVGIG (reference sequence). The CDR3: CAWSVGGLGSEAFF. The CDR3 region has the DNA TGTGCCTGGAGTGTTGGAGGCCTTGGCTCTGAAGCTTTCTTT.

There are a few counts of this clone. V is TRBV21-1 and J is TRBJ2-1; the table calls TRBD1, which could not be checked here. TRBV21-1 is listed as a pseudogene. The CDR3 has 14 amino acids. The CDR3: CASTPGGFYNEQFF. CDR3 sequence (DNA): TGTGCCAGCACCCCAGGGGGGTTCTACAATGAGCAGTTCTTC.

This chain connects TRBV5-6 to TRBJ2-7, with 9 positions matching TRBD1. The CDR3 runs to 15 residues. The V segment lost 4 bases and the J segment 5 bases; nucleotides outside the gene matches: 10. Germline V lookup: CDR1 SGHDT, CDR2 YYEEEE. The CDR3 here is CASSERTGAINEQYF. The CDR3 DNA reads as TGTGCCAGCAGCGAGAGGACAGGGGCGATCAACGAGCAGTACTTC.

This chain joins TRBV7-9 and TRBJ2-1; 9 bases fit TRBD1. The CDR3 extends over 15 amino acids. With 2 bases clipped from V and 5 bases from J, the junction kept 4 bases outside the gene matches. Germline V gene sequence: CDR1 SEHNR, CDR2 FQNEAQ (reference sequence). CDR3 amino acids: CASSLQGQGNNEQFF. CDR3 nucleotide sequence: TGTGCCAGCAGCTTACAGGGACAGGGAAACAATGAGCAGTTCTTC.

The V and J genes are TRBV28 and TRBJ1-5, with 11 positions matching TRBD1. Unmatched junction bases numbered 5, after V lost 4 bases and J lost 6 bases. CDR1 MDHEN and CDR2 SYDVKM come from the germline V gene. The CDR3 totals 15 residues. CDR3 protein: CASSSGGTGGQPQHF. The CDR3 bases are TGTGCCAGCAGTTCCGGGGGGACAGGGGGTCAGCCCCAGCATTTT.